One sample yielded the 20 T cell receptor beta chains listed below, sequenced in a study of blood T cell repertoires in COVID-19. This table comes from immunoSEQ multiplex PCR, and its TCRdb copy is limited to in-frame clones, with some not included. The table shows around 260,000 clones, with around four fifths occurring only once. Sequenced input: PBMCs or T cells enriched from blood (not recorded which). These TCRs come from a man aged 30 to 39 with acute COVID-19.

The V and J genes are TRBV18 and TRBJ1-5; 8 bases align to TRBD1. The CDR3 totals 14 residues. The V and J ends lost 6 bases and 7 bases, in that order; junction bases with no gene match: 8. Looked up from germline, CDR1 is KGHSH and CDR2 is LQKENI. Written as DNA, the CDR3 is TGTGCCAGCTCGTCGGACAGGGAAAAACAGCCCCAGCATTTT. Protein sequence: CASSSDREKQPQHF.

The chain recombines TRBV5-4 with TRBJ2-1; TRBD2 aligns across 8 bases. The junction had 9 bases not matched to a gene; V was cut back by 10 bases and J by 3 bases. The CDR3 is 14 residues long. The germline V gene encodes CDR1 SGHNT and CDR2 YYREEE (reference sequence). CDR3 DNA sequence: TGTGCCTTCCGAGGGACTAGTGGCTACAATGAGCAGTTCTTC. This codes for CAFRGTSGYNEQFF.

J is TRBJ2-7 and V is TRBV14, with D perhaps matching TRBD1 (6 bases). This CDR3 spans 15 amino acids. Trimming removed 4 bases at V and 7 bases at J, with 20 bases between. Germline lookup yields CDR1 SGHDN and CDR2 FVKESK. For the CDR3, the DNA is TGTGCCAGCAGCCTTAGCACCACAGGGAATGGGGAGCAGTACGTC. This codes for CASSLSTTGNGEQYV.

The sample holds one count of this clone. CDR3 nucleotide sequence: TGTGCCAGCAGTTCCAACATGAACACTGAAGCTTTCTTT. Translation gives CASSSNMNTEAFF. The chain combines TRBV28 with TRBJ1-1; the D is unclear. Trimming stripped 4 bases from V and 0 bases from J, with 6 bases between. The CDR3 extends over 13 amino acids. In germline, CDR1 is MDHEN, CDR2 SYDVKM.

This clone is termed medium-sized. The chain carries TRBV2 and TRBJ2-1; 8 bases are a match to TRBD2. Germline values: CDR1 SNHLY, CDR2 FYNNEI. The CDR3 contains 14 residues. V shed 7 bases, J shed 3 bases, and the junction held 5 bases outside the gene matches. The DNA for the CDR3 is TGTGCCAGCACCGAGCGGGGGAACTACAATGAGCAGTTCTTC. As protein: CASTERGNYNEQFF.

The chain joins TRBV2 to TRBJ2-2, with 11 bases matching TRBD2. The germline V gene encodes CDR1 SNHLY and CDR2 FYNNEI. Trimming at V came to 7 bases and at J to 6 bases, leaving 1 base not matched to a gene. The CDR3 spans 13 residues. The CDR3 protein is CASTSGRPGELFF. DNA of the CDR3: TGTGCCAGCACTAGCGGGAGGCCCGGGGAGCTGTTTTTT.

To note about this clone: This sample also contains other DNA sequences that code for the same CDR3. The genes are TRBV5-6 and TRBJ1-5; D uncertain. This CDR3 is 16 amino acids long. Between the trimmed V and J ends, which lost 0 bases and 0 bases, there was a span of 10 bases. In germline, CDR1 is SGHDT, CDR2 YYEEEE. The CDR3, as DNA: TGTGCCAGCAGCTTGGGCGGTCCTAATAGCAATCAGCCCCAGCATTTT. It yields the protein CASSLGGPNSNQPQHF.

The rearrangement joins TRBV9 to TRBJ2-1; no definite D call. The germline gives CDR1 SGDLS, CDR2 YYNGEE. V was shortened by 0 bases and J by 5 bases, with 15 bases between the two germline ends. CDR3 size: 16 residues. In DNA, the CDR3 is TGTGCCAGCAGCGTAGCGATCAACGACTGGGACAATGAGCAGTTCTTC. Its protein product is CASSVAINDWDNEQFF. Full variable domain (missing parts from reference TRBV9 and TRBJ2-1): DSGVTQTPKHLITATGQRVTLRCSPRSGDLSVYWYQQSLDQGLQFLIQYYNGEERAKGNILERFSAQQFPDLHSELNLSSLELGDSALYFCASSVAINDWDNEQFFGPGTRLTVL.

The chain uses TRBV19 and TRBJ1-6; 7 nucleotides line up with TRBD1. The germline gives CDR1 LNHDA, CDR2 SQIVND (reference sequence). This CDR3 has 15 amino acids. The trim removed 3 bases at V and 10 bases at J, leaving 9 bases unmatched. The CDR3 protein is CASSMGRGSESPLHF. The CDR3 DNA reads TGTGCCAGTAGTATGGGCAGGGGGTCAGAATCACCCCTCCACTTT.

This clone was seen a handful of times. This sequence joins TRBV19 and TRBJ2-1; 7 nucleotides match TRBD2. CDR1 is LNHDA, CDR2 SQIVND, per germline (reference sequence). The CDR3 consists of 15 residues. The V gene end was trimmed by 3 bases and the J gene end by 6 bases; junction bases not matched to a gene: 8. Here the CDR3 DNA reads TGTGCCAGTAGTATTGCTAGCGGCTTGCTCAATGAGCAGTTCTTC. Translating it yields CASSIASGLLNEQFF.

CDR3 sequence reads: CASSRREDRETQYF. The CDR3 nucleotides are TGTGCCAGCAGTCGCAGGGAAGATAGAGAGACCCAGTACTTC. J is TRBJ2-5 and V is TRBV25-1; tentative D call: TRBD1 (5 bases). With 5 bases removed from V and 4 bases from J, the gap between germline ends came to 14 bases. Germline CDR1 is MGHDK and CDR2 is SYGVNS. This CDR3 is built from 14 residues.

This clone has a single count. This chain uses TRBV7-8 with TRBJ1-1; D not certain. The CDR3 is 14 amino acids. Germline CDR1 is SGHVS and CDR2 is FQNEAQ. Trimming pared 2 bases from V and 0 bases from J, leaving 7 bases between. The CDR3: CASSLSYLNTEAFF. The CDR3 DNA reads TGTGCCAGCAGCTTAAGCTACTTGAACACTGAAGCTTTCTTT.

The chain combines TRBV19 with TRBJ2-4, with 11 bases matching TRBD1. The germline V gene encodes CDR1 LNHDA and CDR2 SQIVND (reference sequence). J gave up 10 bases and V 3 bases, and 17 bases lay outside the gene matches. The CDR3 length is 18 residues. The CDR3 DNA reads as TGTGCCAGTAGTATTTCAGGCGGGACAGGGGGTAATACTCGGATTCAGTACTTC. It specifies CASSISGGTGGNTRIQYF.

The chain joins TRBV7-7 to TRBJ2-2; 8 positions agree with TRBD1. Germline V gene lookup returns CDR1 SSHAT and CDR2 FNYEAQ (reference sequence). V shed 5 bases, J shed 6 bases, and the junction held 2 bases outside the gene matches. The CDR3 consists of 13 residues. The CDR3 region is CASSPQGAGELFF. The CDR3, as DNA: TGTGCCAGCAGCCCACAGGGGGCCGGGGAGCTGTTTTTT.

The J gene is TRBJ1-5, the V gene TRBV10-1; D gene unclear. Trimming left V 2 bases short and J 9 bases short, with 8 bases between. Germline CDR1 reads WNHNN; CDR2 reads SYGVQD (reference sequence). The CDR3 sequence is 12 residues long. The CDR3 spells CASSEGDRPQHF. CDR3 bases: TGCGCCAGCAGTGAGGGAGACCGGCCCCAGCATTTT.

The rearrangement uses TRBV6-5 and TRBJ2-6, with D possibly being TRBD2 (6 bases). The V gene lost 6 bases and the J gene lost 2 bases, with 11 bases spanning the gap. CDR3 length: 15 residues. Germline values: CDR1 MNHEY, CDR2 SVGAGI. The CDR3 sequence: CASSSGGTGANVLTF. CDR3 nucleotide sequence: TGTGCCAGCAGCTCTGGGGGGACTGGGGCCAACGTCCTGACTTTC.

The chain joins TRBV19 to TRBJ2-1, with a possible D match to TRBD2 (5 bases). The CDR3 has 15 amino acids. V shed 7 bases and J shed 0 bases, with 13 bases lying between them. The germline gives CDR1 LNHDA, CDR2 SQIVND (reference sequence). CDR3 protein: CASKRAASSYNEQFF. CDR3 in DNA: TGTGCCAGTAAAAGAGCGGCTAGCTCCTACAATGAGCAGTTCTTC.

The rearrangement links TRBV18 to TRBJ2-7, with TRBD1 matching 9 bases. The CDR3 is 14 amino acids. With 4 bases clipped from V and 2 bases from J, the junction kept 3 bases outside the gene matches. Per germline, CDR1 KGHSH and CDR2 LQKENI. In DNA, the CDR3 is TGTGCCAGCTCACAGGGACAGGGCCCCTACGAGCAGTACGTC. Translation: CASSQGQGPYEQYV.

The chain recombines TRBV10-3 with TRBJ1-5, with 7 bases aligning to TRBD1. The CDR3 loop spans 15 amino acids. The V gene's germline CDR1 is ENHRY and CDR2 SYGVKD. J gave up 4 bases and V 10 bases, and 13 bases lay outside the gene matches. CDR3 DNA: TGTGCCACCTGTGTAGGGGGCGCGGGTAATCAGCCCCAGCATTTT. It specifies CATCVGGAGNQPQHF.

This clone has a count of ten or more. The CDR3, as DNA: TGTGCCAGCAGCCTTCTCGTCGGGGAGCTGTTTTTT. As protein: CASSLLVGELFF. The chain combines TRBV28 with TRBJ2-2; D is unclear. Trimming took 6 bases from V and 7 from J, leaving 9 bases between them. The CDR3 spans 12 residues. The germline V gene has CDR1 MDHEN and CDR2 SYDVKM.